These 10 T cell receptor beta chains originate from one sample sequenced in a study of siplizumab effects on memory and regulatory T cells (dated by TCRdb to between 2019 and 2020). Libraries came from the immunoSEQ multiplex PCR assay. TCRdb retrieved this table from immuneACCESS and kept in-frame rearrangements only. Not all clones are present; in checked studies, unresolved V genes account for under half, and no reason is known for the remainder. The sample contains about 100,000 clones, around 92% of them found a single time. The ten largest clonotypes hold around 0.73% of the sample. The sequencing input was Tregs sorted from blood. The receptor source for this set is a human donor in good health.

The chain recombines TRBV10-3 with TRBJ2-5; possible D gene TRBD1, 7 bases. Trimming shortened V by 10 bases and J by 4 bases, and 25 bases separated the two germline ends. This CDR3 has 16 residues. Germline V gene data show CDR1 as ENHRY and CDR2 as SYGVKD. This CDR3 is CATSGQRASGGETQYF. CDR3 DNA: TGTGCCACCTCGGGGCAGCGGGCTTCAGGGGGAGAGACCCAGTACTTC.

The chain is built from TRBV5-1 and TRBJ2-1, with D hard to call. V gave up 0 bases and J gave up 0 bases, with 7 bases separating them. The germline V gene has CDR1 SGHRS and CDR2 YFSETQ. CDR3 length: 15 residues. CDR3: CASSLGRLSYNEQFF. CDR3 nucleotides: TGCGCCAGCAGCTTGGGTCGTCTCTCCTACAATGAGCAGTTCTTC.

This chain connects TRBV11-3 to TRBJ1-5; no reliable D call. CDR1 and CDR2 from the germline V gene are SGHNT and YENEEA. The CDR3 loop spans 12 amino acids. V lost 6 bases and J 6 bases, leaving 9 bases between the germline ends. CDR3 loop: CASSWLTQPQHF. The CDR3 coding sequence is TGTGCCAGCAGTTGGTTGACTCAGCCCCAGCATTTT.

Concerning this clone: This same CDR3 is encoded by further DNA sequences in the sample. This chain links TRBV28 with TRBJ1-2; a possible D gene is TRBD1 (5 bases). This CDR3 spans 14 amino acids. The V end was cut by 6 bases, the J end by 0 bases, with 11 bases between. The germline gives CDR1 MDHEN, CDR2 SYDVKM. In nucleotides, the CDR3 is TGTGCCAGCAGCCCGACAGTAACTAACTATGGCTACACCTTC. It translates to CASSPTVTNYGYTF.

This chain links TRBV11-2 with TRBJ2-7; D gene ambiguous. The CDR3 is 15 residues long. Germline CDR1 and CDR2: SGHAT and FQNNGV. Trimming shortened V by 0 bases and J by 5 bases, and 14 bases separated the two germline ends. The CDR3 sequence is CASSLDLQSLNEQYF. As DNA, the CDR3 is TGTGCCAGCAGCTTAGATCTGCAGAGCCTAAACGAGCAGTACTTC.

This chain uses TRBV19 with TRBJ1-1; perhaps TRBD1 as D (5 bases). This CDR3 contains 14 residues. The germline V and J ends were trimmed by 5 bases and 1 base, with 11 bases remaining between them. The germline V gene encodes CDR1 LNHDA and CDR2 SQIVND (reference sequence). CDR3 DNA: TGTGCCAGTAGTGCCGGGACCGCGAACACTGAAGCTTTCTTT. Its protein product is CASSAGTANTEAFF.

The chain recombines TRBV19 with TRBJ2-2, with 10 bases fitting TRBD1. This CDR3 has 13 residues. Trimming cost V 9 bases and J 4 bases; bases outside gene matches: 2. CDR1 LNHDA and CDR2 SQIVND come from the germline V gene (reference sequence). The CDR3 region is CASRDRGTGELFF. CDR3 nucleotides: TGTGCCAGCCGGGACAGGGGCACCGGGGAGCTGTTTTTT.

This rearrangement joins TRBV30 to TRBJ2-7; TRBD2 matches 9 bases. Germline loops: CDR1 GTSNPN, CDR2 SVGIG (reference sequence). V lost 2 bases and J lost 5; bases outside the gene matches: 7. The CDR3 runs 14 residues. The DNA for the CDR3 is TGTGCCTGGAGTTTGCGGGGGGGCCTCCACGAGCAGTACTTC. This gives the protein CAWSLRGGLHEQYF.

The chain recombines TRBV2 with TRBJ2-2; 7 nucleotides match TRBD1. V shed 1 base, J shed 4 bases, and the junction held 3 bases outside the gene matches. This CDR3 is 15 amino acids long. In germline, CDR1 is SNHLY, CDR2 FYNNEI. In DNA, the CDR3 is TGTGCCAGCAGTGAAGATAGGGGGCGCACCGGGGAGCTGTTTTTT. As protein: CASSEDRGRTGELFF.

The rearrangement joins TRBV10-3 to TRBJ1-3, with TRBD1 matching over 7 bases. Trimming removed 10 bases from V and 0 bases from J; junction bases left unmatched: 15. Germline V gene lookup returns CDR1 ENHRY and CDR2 SYGVKD. The CDR3 sequence is 17 residues long. CDR3 amino acids: CANRQGPLSLSGNTIYF. The CDR3 nucleotides are TGTGCCAACAGACAGGGTCCCCTATCCCTCTCTGGAAACACCATATATTTT.